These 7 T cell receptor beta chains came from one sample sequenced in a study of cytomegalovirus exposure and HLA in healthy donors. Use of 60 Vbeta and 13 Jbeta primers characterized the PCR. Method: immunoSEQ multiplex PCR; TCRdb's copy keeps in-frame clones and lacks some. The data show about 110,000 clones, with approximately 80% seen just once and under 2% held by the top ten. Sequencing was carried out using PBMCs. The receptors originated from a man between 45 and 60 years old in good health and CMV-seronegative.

The CDR3, as DNA: TGTGCTAGTGGGACGGGAGTCTCTGGAAACACCATATATTTT. It codes for CASGTGVSGNTIYF. V usage is TRBV12-5 and J usage is TRBJ1-3, with D hard to call. The V and J ends lost 6 bases and 0 bases respectively, with 9 bases between them. The CDR3 covers 14 residues. CDR1 and CDR2 from the germline V gene are LGHNT and FRNRAP.

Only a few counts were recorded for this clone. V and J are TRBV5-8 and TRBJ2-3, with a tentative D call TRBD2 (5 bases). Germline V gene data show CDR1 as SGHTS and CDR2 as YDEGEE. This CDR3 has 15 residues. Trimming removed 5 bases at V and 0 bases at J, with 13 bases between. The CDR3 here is CASSKRTSSTDTQYF. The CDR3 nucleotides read TGTGCCAGCAGTAAACGGACTTCTAGCACAGATACGCAGTATTTT.

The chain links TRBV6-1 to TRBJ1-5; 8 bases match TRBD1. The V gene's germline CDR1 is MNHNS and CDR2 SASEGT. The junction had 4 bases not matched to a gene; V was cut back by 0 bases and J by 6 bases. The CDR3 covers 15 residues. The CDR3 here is CASSEAAGGIQPQHF. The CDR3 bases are TGTGCCAGCAGTGAAGCAGCAGGGGGCATTCAGCCCCAGCATTTT.

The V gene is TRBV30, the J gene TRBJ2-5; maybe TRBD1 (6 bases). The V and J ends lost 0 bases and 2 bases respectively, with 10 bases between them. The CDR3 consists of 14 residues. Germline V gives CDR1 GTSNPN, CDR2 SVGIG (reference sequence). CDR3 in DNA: TGTGCCTGGAGTGTAGACAGGTCTCAAGAGACCCAGTACTTC. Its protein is CAWSVDRSQETQYF.

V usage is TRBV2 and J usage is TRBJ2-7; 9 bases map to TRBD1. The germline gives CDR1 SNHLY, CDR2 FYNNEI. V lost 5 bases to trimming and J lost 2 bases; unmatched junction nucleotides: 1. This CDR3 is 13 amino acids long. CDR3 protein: CASSRDRAYEQYF. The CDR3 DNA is TGTGCCAGCAGTAGGGACAGGGCCTACGAGCAGTACTTC.

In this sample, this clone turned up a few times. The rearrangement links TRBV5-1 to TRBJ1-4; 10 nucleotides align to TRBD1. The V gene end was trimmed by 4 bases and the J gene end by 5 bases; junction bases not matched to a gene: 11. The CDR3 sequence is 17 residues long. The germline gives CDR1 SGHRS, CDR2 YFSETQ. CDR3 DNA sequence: TGCGCCAGCAGCCAAAAGCGGGACAGGGGCTCGAATGAAAAACTGTTTTTT. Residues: CASSQKRDRGSNEKLFF.

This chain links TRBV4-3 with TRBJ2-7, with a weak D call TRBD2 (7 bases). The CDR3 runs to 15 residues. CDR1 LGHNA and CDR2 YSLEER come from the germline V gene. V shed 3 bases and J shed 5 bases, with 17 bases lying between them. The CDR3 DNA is TGCGCCAGCAGCCAGCTCATAGGGGGGGGCCACGAGCAGTACTTC. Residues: CASSQLIGGGHEQYF.